These 9 T cell receptor beta chains share one sample of origin, sequenced in a study of PD-L1 blockade in urothelial cancer. Sample time point: peripheral blood 6 weeks after treatment start. Profiled with immunoSEQ multiplex PCR; TCRdb holds only in-frame clones, not every one. The sample lists approximately 120,000 clones, 86% occurring once. The material sequenced was PBMCs, taken around atezolizumab (anti-PD-L1) treatment. These receptors were obtained from a man aged 50 to 60 with urothelial cancer.

The V call is TRBV13, the J call TRBJ2-3; 10 nucleotides align to TRBD2. Germline V gene lookup returns CDR1 PRHDT and CDR2 FYEKMQ (reference sequence). Trimming at V came to 0 bases and at J to 8 bases, leaving 14 bases not matched to a gene. The CDR3 loop spans 18 amino acids. CDR3 coding DNA: TGTGCCAGCAGCTTAGGCCAACTCAGACTAGCGGGCTTCGCTACGCAGTATTTT. It translates to CASSLGQLRLAGFATQYF.

The chain uses TRBV11-2 and TRBJ2-7, with D possibly being TRBD1 (5 bases). Between the trimmed V and J ends, which lost 1 base and 0 bases, there was a span of 16 bases. Germline V CDR1 and CDR2: SGHAT, FQNNGV. There are 17 residues in the CDR3. The CDR3 is CASSLVTGSPFSYEQYF. The CDR3, as DNA: TGTGCCAGCAGCTTAGTCACAGGATCTCCGTTCTCCTACGAGCAGTACTTC.

The chain couples TRBV6-5 to TRBJ1-2, with 9 bases fitting TRBD1. CDR1 is MNHEY and CDR2 is SVGAGI in the germline V gene. The CDR3 runs to 14 residues. V gave up 6 bases and J gave up 4 bases; unmatched junction bases: 6. The CDR3 DNA is TGTGCCAGCAGGCCTCCGGGACAGGGCTATGGCTACACCTTC. This translates into CASRPPGQGYGYTF.

This sequence joins TRBV11-2 and TRBJ2-7; possibly TRBD2 for D (5 bases). Per the germline V gene, CDR1 is SGHAT and CDR2 is FQNNGV. The CDR3 runs to 13 residues. The V end lost 4 bases, the J end lost 10 bases, and 17 bases lay between the germline ends. CDR3 sequence reads: CASSSRTPSFQYF. The CDR3 coding sequence is TGTGCCAGCAGCTCACGGACTCCAAGTTTTCAGTACTTC.

The chain combines TRBV5-1 with TRBJ2-1; the D gene is possibly TRBD1 (6 bases). The ends were cut back, 1 base at V and 2 bases at J, with 10 bases in the middle. Germline V CDR1 and CDR2: SGHRS, YFSETQ. This CDR3 spans 15 amino acids. The CDR3 loop reads CASSLQGGPYNEQFF. The DNA of the CDR3 is TGCGCCAGCAGCTTGCAAGGGGGACCCTACAATGAGCAGTTCTTC. The full variable domain, completed using reference TRBV5-1 and TRBJ2-1, is KAGVTQTPRYLIKTRGQQVTLSCSPISGHRSVSWYQQTPGQGLQFLFEYFSETQRNKGNFPGRFSGRQFSNSRSEMNVSTLELGDSALYLCASSLQGGPYNEQFFGPGTRLTVL.

The rearrangement links TRBV5-4 to TRBJ2-7; no reliable D call. CDR3 length equals 15 residues. V gave up 0 bases and J gave up 5 bases, with 15 bases separating them. The V gene's germline CDR1 is SGHNT and CDR2 YYREEE (reference sequence). CDR3 region: CASSLASASIHEQYF. In nucleotides, the CDR3 is TGTGCCAGCAGCTTGGCCAGCGCCTCGATCCACGAGCAGTACTTC.

The CDR3 sequence is CASSYTTREAFF. CDR3 nucleotide sequence: TGTGCCAGCAGTTACACAACACGTGAAGCTTTCTTT. This sequence joins TRBV6-6 and TRBJ1-1; unclear D gene. Germline CDR1 and CDR2: MNHNY and SVGAGI (reference sequence). This CDR3 contains 12 residues. V was pared by 2 bases and J by 7 bases, with 8 bases between.

The chain is built from TRBV9 and TRBJ2-7, with TRBD2 matching 7 bases. This CDR3 has 15 amino acids. V shed 3 bases, J shed 0 bases, and the junction held 6 bases outside the gene matches. CDR1 SGDLS and CDR2 YYNGEE come from the germline V gene. The DNA of the CDR3 is TGTGCCAGCAGCGCCCGAGCGGGAAGCTCCTACGAGCAGTACTTC. It translates to CASSARAGSSYEQYF. Full variable domain (rest looked up from reference TRBV9 and TRBJ2-7): DSGVTQTPKHLITATGQRVTLRCSPRSGDLSVYWYQQSLDQGLQFLIQYYNGEERAKGNILERFSAQQFPDLHSELNLSSLELGDSALYFCASSARAGSSYEQYFGPGTRLTVT.

This clone was detected a few times. The chain employs TRBV7-9 and TRBJ2-3; D might be TRBD1 (6 bases). CDR1 and CDR2 from the germline V gene are SEHNR and FQNEAQ (reference sequence). The CDR3 covers 17 residues. V lost 5 bases and J 1 base, leaving 19 bases between the germline ends. The CDR3 DNA sequence: TGTGCCAGCAGCCCGCTATCCCAGGGGTACGGCACAGATACGCAGTATTTT. Translation: CASSPLSQGYGTDTQYF.